Below, 9 T cell receptor beta chains from the same sample are listed, as sequenced in a study of T cell changes during pregnancy in multiple sclerosis (dated by TCRdb to the late 2010s). The library was built by means of the immunoSEQ multiplex PCR assay. TCRdb took this table from immuneACCESS and kept in-frame rearrangements with V and J called. Such tables lack part of the clones; where checked against another copy, unresolved V genes explain under half of the gap, and the rest is unexplained. The sample has about 68,000 clones on record, roughly 92% of them singletons. The ten most abundant clones make up roughly 3.3% of the sample. This specimen consisted of peripheral blood, obtained after pregnancy. The receptor set was obtained from a female donor in good health, enrolled as a control in a pregnancy study.

The V and J genes are TRBV7-9 and TRBJ2-1, with 13 bases fitting TRBD2. Germline-derived CDR1 and CDR2 are SEHNR and FQNEAQ (reference sequence). The CDR3 totals 13 residues. CDR3 protein: CAAGTSGINEQFF. CDR3 coding DNA: TGTGCTGCCGGGACTAGCGGGATCAATGAGCAGTTCTTC.

The genes are TRBV6-6 and TRBJ2-7; 10 bases are shared with TRBD1. The CDR3 covers 13 residues. Germline CDR1 is MNHNY and CDR2 is SVGAGI (reference sequence). V gave up 8 bases and J gave up 5 bases; unmatched junction bases: 6. The CDR3 spells CASEGTGVDEQYF. DNA of the CDR3: TGTGCCAGCGAGGGGACAGGGGTTGACGAGCAGTACTTC.

The chain uses TRBV20-1 and TRBJ2-5; D remains ambiguous. CDR3 length: 11 amino acids. Trimming removed 2 bases from V and 5 bases from J, with 6 bases in between. Germline loops: CDR1 DFQATT, CDR2 SNEGSKA (reference sequence). In DNA, the CDR3 is TGCAGTGCTAGACTATTGGAGACCCAGTACTTC. It codes for CSARLLETQYF.

The chain links TRBV6-1 to TRBJ2-7; the match to TRBD2 covers 7 bases. Germline values: CDR1 MNHNS, CDR2 SASEGT. V dropped 3 bases and J dropped 4; count of bases not matched to a gene: 12. The CDR3 has 16 residues. CDR3 loop: CASSDLAGLILYEQYF. The CDR3 DNA reads TGTGCCAGCAGTGATTTAGCGGGCCTCATCCTTTACGAGCAGTACTTC.

The sample holds a few counts of this clone. Written as DNA, the CDR3 is TGCGCCAGCAGCGTTAGAGGGGGCGACAATTCACCCCTCCACTTT. This sequence encodes CASSVRGGDNSPLHF. The V call is TRBV5-1, the J call TRBJ1-6, with 7 bases aligning to TRBD1. The CDR3 extends over 15 amino acids. The germline gives CDR1 SGHRS, CDR2 YFSETQ. Germline trimming cut 4 bases from V and 7 bases from J; bases unmatched to any gene: 8.

V usage is TRBV28 and J usage is TRBJ2-2; TRBD1 might be the D (5 bases). Germline-derived CDR1 and CDR2 are MDHEN and SYDVKM. CDR3 size: 15 residues. Trimming stripped 2 bases from V and 4 bases from J, with 11 bases between. The CDR3 region is CASSLVQGFTGELFF. The CDR3 DNA reads TGTGCCAGCAGTTTAGTGCAGGGATTCACCGGGGAGCTGTTTTTT.

V and J are TRBV28 and TRBJ2-2, with D possibly TRBD1 on 5 matching bases. V was clipped by 6 bases and J by 7 bases, with 21 bases between them. This CDR3 is built from 16 residues. Per the germline V gene, CDR1 is MDHEN and CDR2 is SYDVKM. In DNA form, the CDR3 reads TGTGCCAGCAGGGTACCCCAGGGTCTGGGAAACGGGGAGCTGTTTTTT. The encoded protein is CASRVPQGLGNGELFF.

The chain joins TRBV6-6 to TRBJ2-7; possible D gene TRBD1, 5 bases. V lost 0 bases, J lost 7 bases, and 10 bases lay in between. CDR1 is MNHNY and CDR2 is SVGAGI in the germline V gene (reference sequence). The CDR3 is 13 residues long. The CDR3 bases are TGTGCCAGCAGTTACTCGCCAGGGCTAGAGCAGTACTTC. It specifies CASSYSPGLEQYF.

The rearrangement joins TRBV28 to TRBJ2-7, with a weak D call TRBD2 (5 bases). From germline, CDR1 is MDHEN and CDR2 SYDVKM. V lost 7 bases, J lost 0 bases, and 10 bases lay in between. CDR3 length: 13 amino acids. CDR3 loop: CASKGGGSYEQYF. The CDR3 region has the DNA TGTGCCAGCAAAGGAGGAGGCTCCTACGAGCAGTACTTC.